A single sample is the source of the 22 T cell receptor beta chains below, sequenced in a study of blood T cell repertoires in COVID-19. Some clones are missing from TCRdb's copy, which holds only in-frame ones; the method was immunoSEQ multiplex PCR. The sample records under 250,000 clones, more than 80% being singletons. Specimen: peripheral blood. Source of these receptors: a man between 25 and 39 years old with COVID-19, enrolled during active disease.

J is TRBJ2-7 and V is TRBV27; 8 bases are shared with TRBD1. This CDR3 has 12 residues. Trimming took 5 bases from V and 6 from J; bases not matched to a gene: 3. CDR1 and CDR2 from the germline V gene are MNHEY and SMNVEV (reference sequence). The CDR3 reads CASSNRGSEQYF. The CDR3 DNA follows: TGTGCCAGCAGTAACAGGGGGTCCGAGCAGTACTTC.

The CDR3 DNA sequence: TGTGCCAGCAGCCAAGGAGCGTCAATTCGGAGTTCACCCCTCCACTTT. Amino acids: CASSQGASIRSSPLHF. The chain couples TRBV4-2 to TRBJ1-6; D is ambiguous. The germline V and J ends were trimmed by 1 base and 9 bases, with 16 bases remaining between them. The CDR3 is made up of 16 amino acids. CDR1 is LGHNA, CDR2 YNFKEQ, per germline.

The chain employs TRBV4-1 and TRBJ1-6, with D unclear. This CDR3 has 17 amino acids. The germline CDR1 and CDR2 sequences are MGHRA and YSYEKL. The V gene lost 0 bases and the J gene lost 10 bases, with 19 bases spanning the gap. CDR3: CASSQEAWALGRSPLHF. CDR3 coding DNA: TGCGCCAGCAGCCAAGAAGCCTGGGCCCTCGGCAGATCACCCCTCCACTTT.

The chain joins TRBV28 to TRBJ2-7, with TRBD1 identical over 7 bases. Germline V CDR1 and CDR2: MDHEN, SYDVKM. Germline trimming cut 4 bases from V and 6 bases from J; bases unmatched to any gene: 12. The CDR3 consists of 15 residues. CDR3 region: CASSSAVEGASEQYF. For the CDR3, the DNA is TGTGCCAGCAGTTCCGCCGTTGAGGGGGCGAGCGAGCAGTACTTC.

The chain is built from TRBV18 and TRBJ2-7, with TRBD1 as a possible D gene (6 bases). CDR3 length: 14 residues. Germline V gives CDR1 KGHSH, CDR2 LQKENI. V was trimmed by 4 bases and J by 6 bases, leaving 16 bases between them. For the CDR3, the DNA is TGTGCCAGCTCACTACAGGGACGGCGTGCCGAGCAGTACTTC. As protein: CASSLQGRRAEQYF.

CDR3 sequence reads: CASSISSGGSYEQYF. The CDR3 coding sequence is TGTGCCAGTAGTATATCAAGCGGGGGCTCCTACGAGCAGTACTTC. J is TRBJ2-7 and V is TRBV19; TRBD2 matches at 8 bases. V dropped 2 bases and J dropped 0; count of bases not matched to a gene: 3. This CDR3 has 15 amino acids. Germline V gene sequence: CDR1 LNHDA, CDR2 SQIVND (reference sequence).

The CDR3 DNA is TGTGCCACCAGCAGGAACAGGGGCACCGCCAAACTCTCCTACGAGCAGTACTTC. Protein sequence: CATSRNRGTAKLSYEQYF. The V gene is TRBV15, the J gene TRBJ2-7; 7 bases are shared with TRBD1. CDR1 LNHNV and CDR2 YYDKDF come from the germline V gene (reference sequence). J was trimmed by 0 bases and V by 3 bases; bases with no gene match: 14. The CDR3 loop spans 18 amino acids.

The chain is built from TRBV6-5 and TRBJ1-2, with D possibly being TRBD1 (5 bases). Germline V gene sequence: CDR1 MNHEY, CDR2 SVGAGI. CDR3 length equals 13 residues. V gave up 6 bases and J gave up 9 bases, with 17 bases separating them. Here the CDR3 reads CASSSLQGLRYTF. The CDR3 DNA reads TGTGCCAGCAGCAGCCTCCAGGGCCTTCGCTACACCTTC.

CDR3: CASSSPGTSGRNEQFF. The CDR3 DNA reads TGTGCCAGCAGTTCCCCCGGGACTAGCGGGAGAAATGAGCAGTTCTTC. The chain employs TRBV28 and TRBJ2-1, with 14 positions matching TRBD2. Germline V gives CDR1 MDHEN, CDR2 SYDVKM. CDR3 size: 16 residues. V lost 4 bases to trimming and J lost 7 bases; unmatched junction nucleotides: 6.

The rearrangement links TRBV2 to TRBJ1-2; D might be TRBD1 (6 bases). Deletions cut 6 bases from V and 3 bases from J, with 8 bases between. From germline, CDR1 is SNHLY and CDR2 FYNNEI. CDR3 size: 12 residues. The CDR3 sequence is CASRGQHYGYTF. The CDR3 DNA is TGTGCCAGCAGAGGACAGCACTATGGCTACACCTTC.

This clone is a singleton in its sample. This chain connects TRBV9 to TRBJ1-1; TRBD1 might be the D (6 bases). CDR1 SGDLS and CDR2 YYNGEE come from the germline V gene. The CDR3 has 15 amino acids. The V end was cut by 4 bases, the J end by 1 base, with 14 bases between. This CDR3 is CASSTQTGQNTEAFF. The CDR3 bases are TGTGCCAGCAGCACTCAGACAGGCCAGAACACTGAAGCTTTCTTT.

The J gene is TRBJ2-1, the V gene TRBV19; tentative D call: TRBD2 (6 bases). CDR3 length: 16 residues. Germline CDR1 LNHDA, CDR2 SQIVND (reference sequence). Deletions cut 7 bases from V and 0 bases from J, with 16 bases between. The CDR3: CASTNTSGVSYNEQFF. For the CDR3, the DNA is TGTGCCAGTACCAACACTTCGGGGGTCTCCTACAATGAGCAGTTCTTC.

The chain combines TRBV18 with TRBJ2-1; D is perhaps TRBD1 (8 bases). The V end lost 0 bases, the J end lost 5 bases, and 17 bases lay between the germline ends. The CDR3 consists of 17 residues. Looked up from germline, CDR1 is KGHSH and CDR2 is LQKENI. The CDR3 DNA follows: TGTGCCAGCTCACCACCGGGGGGGACAGGCCAAAACAATGAGCAGTTCTTC. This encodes CASSPPGGTGQNNEQFF.

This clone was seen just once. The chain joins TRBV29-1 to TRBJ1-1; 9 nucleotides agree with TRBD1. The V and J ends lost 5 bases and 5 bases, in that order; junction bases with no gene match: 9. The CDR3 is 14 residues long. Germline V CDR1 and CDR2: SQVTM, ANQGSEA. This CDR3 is CSVTKQGAGTEAFF. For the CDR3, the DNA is TGCAGCGTTACAAAACAGGGGGCAGGGACTGAAGCTTTCTTT.

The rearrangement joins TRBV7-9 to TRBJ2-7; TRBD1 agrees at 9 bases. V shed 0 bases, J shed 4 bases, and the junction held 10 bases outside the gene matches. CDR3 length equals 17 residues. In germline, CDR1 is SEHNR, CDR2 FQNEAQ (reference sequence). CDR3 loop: CASSLALKTGGPYEQYF. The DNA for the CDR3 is TGTGCCAGCAGCTTAGCGCTTAAGACAGGGGGTCCGTACGAGCAGTACTTC. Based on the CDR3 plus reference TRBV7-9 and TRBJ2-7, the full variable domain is DTGVSQNPRHKITKRGQNVTFRCDPISEHNRLYWYRQTLGQGPEFLTYFQNEAQLEKSRLLSDRFSAERPKGSFSTLEIQRTEQGDSAMYLCASSLALKTGGPYEQYFGPGTRLTVT.

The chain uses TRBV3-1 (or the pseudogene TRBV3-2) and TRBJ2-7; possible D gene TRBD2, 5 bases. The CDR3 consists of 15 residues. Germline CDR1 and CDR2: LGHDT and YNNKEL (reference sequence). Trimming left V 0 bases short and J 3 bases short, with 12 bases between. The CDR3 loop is CASSQDREGDYEQYF. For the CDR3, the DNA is TGTGCCAGCAGCCAAGATCGGGAAGGAGACTACGAGCAGTACTTC.

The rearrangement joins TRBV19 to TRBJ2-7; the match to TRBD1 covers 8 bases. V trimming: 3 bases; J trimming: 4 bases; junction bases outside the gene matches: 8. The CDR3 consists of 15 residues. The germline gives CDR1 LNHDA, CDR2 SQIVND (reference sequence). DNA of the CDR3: TGTGCCAGTAGTATCGGACAGGGCGGAATGTACGAGCAGTACTTC. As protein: CASSIGQGGMYEQYF.

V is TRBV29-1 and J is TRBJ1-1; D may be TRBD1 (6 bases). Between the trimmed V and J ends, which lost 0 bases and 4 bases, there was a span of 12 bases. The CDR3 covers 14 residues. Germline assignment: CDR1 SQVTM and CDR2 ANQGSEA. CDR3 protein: CSVEELGGITEAFF. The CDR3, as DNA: TGCAGCGTTGAAGAGCTAGGGGGTATCACTGAAGCTTTCTTT.

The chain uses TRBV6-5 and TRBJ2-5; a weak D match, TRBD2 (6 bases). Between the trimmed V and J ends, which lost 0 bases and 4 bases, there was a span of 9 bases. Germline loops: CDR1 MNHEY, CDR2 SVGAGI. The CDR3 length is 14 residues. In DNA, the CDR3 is TGTGCCAGCAGTTACTCAAGGAGGGGAGAGACCCAGTACTTC. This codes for CASSYSRRGETQYF.

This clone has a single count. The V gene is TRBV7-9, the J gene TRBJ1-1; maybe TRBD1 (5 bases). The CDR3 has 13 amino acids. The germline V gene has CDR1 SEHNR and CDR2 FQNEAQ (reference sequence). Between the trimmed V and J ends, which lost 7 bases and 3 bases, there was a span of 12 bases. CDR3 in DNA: TGTGCCAGCATATCGGGAGGGGACACTGAAGCTTTCTTT. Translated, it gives CASISGGDTEAFF.

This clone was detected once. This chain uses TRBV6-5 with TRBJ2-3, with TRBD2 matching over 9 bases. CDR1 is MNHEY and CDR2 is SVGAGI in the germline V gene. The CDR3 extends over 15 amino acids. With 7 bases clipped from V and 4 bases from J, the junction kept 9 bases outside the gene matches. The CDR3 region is CASIAGGAGADTQYF. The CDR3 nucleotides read TGTGCCAGCATTGCGGGGGGGGCGGGGGCAGATACGCAGTATTTT.

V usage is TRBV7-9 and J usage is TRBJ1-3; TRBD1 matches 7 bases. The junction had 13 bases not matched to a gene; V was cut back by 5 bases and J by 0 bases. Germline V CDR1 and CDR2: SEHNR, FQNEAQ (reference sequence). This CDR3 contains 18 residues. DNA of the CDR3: TGTGCCAGCAGCGTCCGGGACAGAGGGCTCCCCTCTGGAAACACCATATATTTT. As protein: CASSVRDRGLPSGNTIYF.